Shown below are 27 T cell receptor beta chains from a single sample sequenced in a study of blood T cell repertoires in COVID-19. TCRdb's table, derived via immunoSEQ multiplex PCR, lists solely in-frame clones and lacks some. The sample carries 200,000 to 250,000 clones, approximately 87% recorded once. Sample: PBMCs or T cells enriched from blood (not recorded which). These TCRs come from a woman in her forties or fifties in a cohort exposed to, infected with or recovered from COVID-19 (not recorded which).

The chain uses TRBV5-1 and TRBJ2-7; the match to TRBD1 covers 9 bases. Per germline, CDR1 SGHRS and CDR2 YFSETQ. This CDR3 has 14 residues. The J segment lost 3 bases and the V segment lost 5 bases, leaving 6 bases of the junction unmatched. In DNA, the CDR3 is TGCGCCAGCAGGGAACCGGGACAGGGCTACGAGCAGTACTTC. It encodes CASREPGQGYEQYF. Complete variable domain (other parts from reference TRBV5-1 and TRBJ2-7): KAGVTQTPRYLIKTRGQQVTLSCSPISGHRSVSWYQQTPGQGLQFLFEYFSETQRNKGNFPGRFSGRQFSNSRSEMNVSTLELGDSALYLCASREPGQGYEQYFGPGTRLTVT.

The V and J genes are TRBV7-2 and TRBJ2-4, with 9 positions matching TRBD1. The CDR3 runs 18 residues. V lost 3 bases to trimming and J lost 0 bases; unmatched junction nucleotides: 9. The germline V gene encodes CDR1 SGHTA and CDR2 FQGNSA. CDR3 in amino acids: CASSFTGTGILAKNIQYF. The CDR3 nucleotides are TGTGCCAGCAGCTTCACCGGGACAGGGATATTAGCCAAAAACATTCAGTACTTC.

The chain combines TRBV6-5 with TRBJ1-6; D is perhaps TRBD1 (6 bases). The CDR3 runs to 15 residues. The V gene's germline CDR1 is MNHEY and CDR2 SVGAGI. The V end lost 3 bases, the J end lost 7 bases, and 13 bases lay between the germline ends. Here the CDR3 DNA reads TGTGCCAGCAGTTATGTCTCAGGGGCAAATTCACCCCTCCACTTT. It specifies CASSYVSGANSPLHF.

The chain carries TRBV7-2 and TRBJ1-6; weak D call: TRBD1 (6 bases). This CDR3 has 16 residues. Germline CDR1 is SGHTA and CDR2 is FQGNSA. The germline V and J ends were trimmed by 2 bases and 0 bases, with 8 bases remaining between them. The CDR3 nucleotides are TGTGCCAGCAGCTTACTGGACAGCTCCTATAATTCACCCCTCCACTTT. Amino acid sequence: CASSLLDSSYNSPLHF.

The rearrangement links TRBV10-3 to TRBJ2-7, with D tentatively TRBD2 (5 bases). CDR1 ENHRY and CDR2 SYGVKD come from the germline V gene. The V gene lost 3 bases and the J gene lost 0 bases, with 9 bases spanning the gap. There are 14 residues in the CDR3. The DNA of the CDR3 is TGTGCCATCAGTGACGGGGAGCTCTCCTACGAGCAGTACTTC. Its protein is CAISDGELSYEQYF.

The rearrangement links TRBV7-2 to TRBJ2-1; 11 positions match TRBD2. CDR3 length: 16 residues. Germline trimming cut 2 bases from V and 12 bases from J; bases unmatched to any gene: 12. Germline lookup yields CDR1 SGHTA and CDR2 FQGNSA. As DNA, the CDR3 is TGTGCCAGCAGCTTAAGGTCTAGCGGGGGGACCCTAGCGCAGTTCTTC. Translation: CASSLRSSGGTLAQFF. Looking up the rest from reference TRBV7-2 and TRBJ2-1 gives the full variable domain: GAGVSQSPSNKVTEKGKDVELRCDPISGHTALYWYRQSLGQGLEFLIYFQGNSAPDKSGLPSDRFSAERTGGSVSTLTIQRTQQEDSAVYLCASSLRSSGGTLAQFFGPGTRLTVL.

The rearrangement joins TRBV5-6 to TRBJ2-3; a weak D match, TRBD2 (6 bases). From germline, CDR1 is SGHDT and CDR2 YYEEEE. The CDR3 has 13 amino acids. V was pared by 5 bases and J by 4 bases, with 11 bases between. The CDR3 DNA reads as TGTGCCAGCAGACCACCGGGGGCAGATACGCAGTATTTT. Its protein is CASRPPGADTQYF.

Only one count was recorded for this clone. Within the sample, other DNA sequences also encode this same CDR3. This chain uses TRBV5-4 with TRBJ1-2, with TRBD1 matching 7 bases. Per germline, CDR1 SGHNT and CDR2 YYREEE (reference sequence). J lost 5 bases, V lost 3 bases, and 4 bases had no gene match. The CDR3 length is 13 residues. CDR3 nucleotides: TGTGCCAGCAGCTCGACAGGGAATTATGGCTACACCTTC. Translation: CASSSTGNYGYTF.

The V and J genes are TRBV7-8 and TRBJ2-7; weak D call: TRBD2 (6 bases). The CDR3 length is 16 residues. Trimming cost V 4 bases and J 3 bases, with 19 bases left between them. Germline V gives CDR1 SGHVS, CDR2 FQNEAQ. The CDR3 protein is CASSSGDYAPYYEQYF. CDR3 in DNA: TGTGCCAGCAGCTCGGGAGATTACGCTCCCTACTACGAGCAGTACTTC. The entire variable domain, with the rest obtained from reference TRBV7-8 and TRBJ2-7, is as follows: GAGVSQSPRYKVAKRGQDVALRCDPISGHVSLFWYQQALGQGPEFLTYFQNEAQLDKSGLPSDRFFAERPEGSVSTLKIQRTQQEDSAVYLCASSSGDYAPYYEQYFGPGTRLTVT.

The chain employs TRBV3-1 (or the pseudogene TRBV3-2) and TRBJ2-7, with unresolved D. The CDR3 length is 13 residues. Germline CDR1 is LGHDT and CDR2 is YNNKEL (reference sequence). V was cut by 4 bases and J by 0 bases, with 7 bases left in between. The CDR3 here is CASSLMSSYEQYF. The CDR3 bases are TGTGCCAGCAGCCTAATGAGCTCCTACGAGCAGTACTTC.

The chain links TRBV4-1 to TRBJ2-3, with TRBD2 as a possible D gene (5 bases). The CDR3 is 17 amino acids. Trimming pared 0 bases from V and 1 base from J, leaving 14 bases between. Germline CDR1 and CDR2: MGHRA and YSYEKL. CDR3 amino acids: CASSQDESSGRTDTQYF. In DNA, the CDR3 is TGCGCCAGCAGCCAAGATGAGTCCAGCGGTCGCACAGATACGCAGTATTTT.

The rearrangement links TRBV7-2 to TRBJ1-3; the D gene is possibly TRBD1 (5 bases). Germline CDR1 is SGHTA and CDR2 is FQGNSA. Trimming stripped 0 bases from V and 4 bases from J, with 13 bases between. This CDR3 is built from 16 residues. The CDR3 protein is CASSLAHRGTGNTIYF. CDR3 nucleotide sequence: TGTGCCAGCAGCTTAGCGCATAGGGGAACCGGAAACACCATATATTTT.

A single count supports this clone. The chain is built from TRBV7-9 and TRBJ1-2; 9 bases are a match to TRBD1. CDR3 length equals 13 residues. Per the germline V gene, CDR1 is SEHNR and CDR2 is FQNEAQ (reference sequence). Germline trimming cut 7 bases from V and 8 bases from J; bases unmatched to any gene: 8. The CDR3 bases are TGTGCCAGCATCACACCGACAGGGGGAGGCTACACCTTC. This codes for CASITPTGGGYTF.

This chain uses TRBV9 with TRBJ2-5; no definite D call. Deletions cut 3 bases from V and 0 bases from J, with 18 bases between. This CDR3 is 17 amino acids long. Germline CDR1 reads SGDLS; CDR2 reads YYNGEE. CDR3 residues: CASSESNGRSYQETQYF. The CDR3 coding sequence is TGTGCCAGCAGCGAATCTAATGGCAGGTCTTACCAAGAGACCCAGTACTTC. The full variable domain, in which reference TRBV9 and TRBJ2-5 provide the parts outside the CDR3, is DSGVTQTPKHLITATGQRVTLRCSPRSGDLSVYWYQQSLDQGLQFLIQYYNGEERAKGNILERFSAQQFPDLHSELNLSSLELGDSALYFCASSESNGRSYQETQYFGPGTRLLVL.

The chain carries TRBV7-2 and TRBJ1-1; D may be TRBD1 (6 bases). Looked up from germline, CDR1 is SGHTA and CDR2 is FQGNSA. The CDR3 has 16 residues. V was clipped by 0 bases and J by 3 bases, with 14 bases between them. Here the CDR3 reads CASSLAQGSYDTEAFF. CDR3 sequence (DNA): TGTGCCAGCAGCTTAGCACAGGGTTCCTACGACACTGAAGCTTTCTTT.

This sequence joins TRBV5-4 and TRBJ2-3; TRBD2 agrees at 8 bases. The CDR3 runs to 15 residues. The V segment lost 1 base and the J segment 3 bases; nucleotides outside the gene matches: 4. Germline V gene data show CDR1 as SGHNT and CDR2 as YYREEE (reference sequence). For the CDR3, the DNA is TGTGCCAGCAGCTTGTCGGGGGGGCTTACAGATACGCAGTATTTT. Protein: CASSLSGGLTDTQYF.

This chain links TRBV19 with TRBJ2-3; maybe TRBD2 (5 bases). Trimming took off 3 bases at V and 9 bases at J, with 16 bases between the two ends. Looked up from germline, CDR1 is LNHDA and CDR2 is SQIVND (reference sequence). The CDR3 sequence is 14 residues long. DNA for the CDR3: TGTGCCAGTAGTATGGGATCCTTCGGGATGACGCAGTATTTT. Translating it yields CASSMGSFGMTQYF.

Comment on this clone: Other DNA sequences of this sample code for an identical CDR3. The chain recombines TRBV4-2 with TRBJ2-6, with D possibly being TRBD1 (5 bases). Germline CDR1 and CDR2: LGHNA and YNFKEQ. V gave up 1 base and J gave up 1 base, with 8 bases separating them. The length of the CDR3 is 16 residues. CDR3 DNA: TGTGCCAGCAGCCAAGCATCAGGGTCTGGGGCCAACGTCCTGACTTTC. Its protein product is CASSQASGSGANVLTF.

This chain links TRBV5-1 with TRBJ1-6, with unresolved D. Germline V gene sequence: CDR1 SGHRS, CDR2 YFSETQ. CDR3 length: 13 residues. Between the trimmed V and J ends, which lost 0 bases and 9 bases, there was a span of 7 bases. In DNA, the CDR3 is TGCGCCAGCAGCTTGGCTTGGAGTTCACCCCTCCACTTT. Translating gives CASSLAWSSPLHF.

The chain couples TRBV5-1 to TRBJ2-3; 7 bases agree with TRBD2. The CDR3 contains 16 residues. From germline, CDR1 is SGHRS and CDR2 YFSETQ. The V and J ends lost 0 bases and 2 bases, in that order; junction bases with no gene match: 6. The CDR3 region is CASSLAGSGNTDTQYF. CDR3 bases: TGCGCCAGCAGCTTGGCCGGGAGCGGGAACACAGATACGCAGTATTTT. Based on the CDR3 plus reference TRBV5-1 and TRBJ2-3, the full variable domain is KAGVTQTPRYLIKTRGQQVTLSCSPISGHRSVSWYQQTPGQGLQFLFEYFSETQRNKGNFPGRFSGRQFSNSRSEMNVSTLELGDSALYLCASSLAGSGNTDTQYFGPGTRLTVL.

V is TRBV5-1 and J is TRBJ2-1; 15 positions match TRBD2. This CDR3 has 16 amino acids. V lost 0 bases, J lost 9 bases, and 4 bases stayed unmatched. Germline values: CDR1 SGHRS, CDR2 YFSETQ. CDR3 protein: CASSLAGTSGGTEQFF. The CDR3 DNA is TGCGCCAGCAGCTTGGCCGGGACTAGCGGGGGGACTGAGCAGTTCTTC.

The chain joins TRBV5-4 to TRBJ1-2; TRBD1 agrees at 7 bases. CDR3 length equals 14 residues. Per germline, CDR1 SGHNT and CDR2 YYREEE (reference sequence). V was clipped by 4 bases and J by 2 bases; unmatched bases: 5. CDR3 DNA: TGTGCCAGCAGCATGGGACAGATGAACTATGGCTACACCTTC. It is translated as CASSMGQMNYGYTF.

Concerning this clone itself: The same CDR3 is also encoded by other DNA sequences in this sample. J is TRBJ2-1 and V is TRBV5-1; 7 bases agree with TRBD2. With 1 base clipped from V and 4 bases from J, the junction kept 5 bases outside the gene matches. This CDR3 comprises 15 residues. From germline, CDR1 is SGHRS and CDR2 YFSETQ. The DNA of the CDR3 is TGCGCCAGCAGCTTGTCTGGCGGGGGTTACAATGAGCAGTTCTTC. Its protein product is CASSLSGGGYNEQFF. Filled out from reference TRBV5-1 and TRBJ2-1, the complete variable domain reads KAGVTQTPRYLIKTRGQQVTLSCSPISGHRSVSWYQQTPGQGLQFLFEYFSETQRNKGNFPGRFSGRQFSNSRSEMNVSTLELGDSALYLCASSLSGGGYNEQFFGPGTRLTVL.

J is TRBJ2-2 and V is TRBV7-9; D gene ambiguous. This CDR3 contains 16 residues. V was trimmed by 1 base and J by 1 base, leaving 10 bases between them. Per germline, CDR1 SEHNR and CDR2 FQNEAQ (reference sequence). The CDR3 DNA follows: TGTGCCAGCAGCTTAGATTGGCAACAGAACACCGGGGAGCTGTTTTTT. This sequence encodes CASSLDWQQNTGELFF.

The chain joins TRBV7-2 to TRBJ2-2; TRBD1 might be the D (6 bases). CDR3 length: 14 residues. Trimming pared 4 bases from V and 2 bases from J, leaving 8 bases between. Germline CDR1 is SGHTA and CDR2 is FQGNSA. Here the CDR3 DNA reads TGTGCCAGCAGCTCGGACAGTAACACCGGGGAGCTGTTTTTT. Protein sequence: CASSSDSNTGELFF.

The chain joins TRBV5-1 to TRBJ2-1; no reliable D call. Trimming cost V 0 bases and J 8 bases, with 9 bases left between them. The CDR3 extends over 13 amino acids. Per the germline V gene, CDR1 is SGHRS and CDR2 is YFSETQ. The CDR3 protein is CASSLAGFYEQFF. The DNA for the CDR3 is TGCGCCAGCAGCTTGGCCGGGTTCTATGAGCAGTTCTTC.

The chain joins TRBV7-8 to TRBJ2-7, with 7 bases aligning to TRBD2. Germline assignment: CDR1 SGHVS and CDR2 FQNEAQ. The ends lost 4 bases at V and 3 bases at J; junction bases unmatched: 6. There are 14 residues in the CDR3. The CDR3 here is CASSSTAGIYEQYF. Here the CDR3 DNA reads TGTGCCAGCAGCTCTACAGCGGGGATCTACGAGCAGTACTTC.